The rows below give T cell receptor beta chains drawn from one sample of a study of blood T cell repertoires in COVID-19. This table comes from immunoSEQ multiplex PCR, and its TCRdb copy is limited to in-frame clones, with some not included. The table has roughly 120,000 clones, approximately 88% seen once. Sequencing was performed on peripheral blood. The receptors here all came from a woman in her sixties or seventies with acute or convalescent COVID-19. Each CDR3 is given with its conserved first and last residue. Each record gives: V gene, D gene, CDR3 protein. A D gene is named only where the DNA matches it firmly.

v_call: TRBV6-4; d_call: TRBD2; cdr3_aa: CASSEVGTSGIDEQFF
v_call: TRBV7-2; d_call: TRBD2; cdr3_aa: CASSASGSIDNEQFF
v_call: TRBV5-6; d_call: NA; cdr3_aa: CASSPAAGAGPQYF
v_call: TRBV6-5; d_call: NA; cdr3_aa: CASTDSGVTEAFF
v_call: TRBV9; d_call: TRBD1; cdr3_aa: CASSMTGGTEAFF
v_call: TRBV7-3; d_call: TRBD1; cdr3_aa: CASSMGQGGTEAFF
v_call: TRBV4-1; d_call: TRBD1; cdr3_aa: CASSDRVNGYNEQFF
v_call: TRBV3-1/TRBV3-2; d_call: NA; cdr3_aa: CASSQGAGNNSPLHF
v_call: TRBV9; d_call: NA; cdr3_aa: CASSGARGLNTEAFF
v_call: TRBV6-2/TRBV6-3; d_call: TRBD1; cdr3_aa: CASSTDRVTYF
v_call: TRBV12-5; d_call: NA; cdr3_aa: CASGQILAPESYEQYF
v_call: TRBV19; d_call: TRBD1; cdr3_aa: CASSPDREGGYTF
v_call: TRBV10-3; d_call: TRBD1; cdr3_aa: CATGTGVRTEAFF
v_call: TRBV18; d_call: NA; cdr3_aa: CASSQDSPGELFF
v_call: TRBV5-1; d_call: TRBD2; cdr3_aa: CASSLDLAGAPGRTDTQYF
v_call: TRBV5-1; d_call: TRBD1; cdr3_aa: CASSLGFTGGADGYTF
v_call: TRBV11-2; d_call: TRBD2; cdr3_aa: CASSHSSGGYQETQYF
v_call: TRBV24-1; d_call: NA; cdr3_aa: CATSRGNEQFF
v_call: TRBV6-1; d_call: TRBD1; cdr3_aa: CASSDVSGTGYEKLFF
v_call: TRBV3-1/TRBV3-2; d_call: NA; cdr3_aa: CASSLGSFSYNEQFF
v_call: TRBV6-6; d_call: NA; cdr3_aa: CASLTGFSGNTIYF
v_call: TRBV6-6; d_call: NA; cdr3_aa: CASRESPGELFF
v_call: TRBV19; d_call: NA; cdr3_aa: CASSIRTQPSDTQYF
v_call: TRBV2; d_call: NA; cdr3_aa: CASSEALRTARHEQYF
v_call: TRBV19; d_call: TRBD1; cdr3_aa: CASSITGGNTEAFF
v_call: TRBV7-3; d_call: NA; cdr3_aa: CASSRIAGADTGELFF
v_call: TRBV5-4; d_call: TRBD2; cdr3_aa: CASSYEPGTSYEQYF
v_call: TRBV12-3/TRBV12-4; d_call: NA; cdr3_aa: CASSPGSGNTIYF
v_call: TRBV5-4; d_call: NA; cdr3_aa: CASSLDSITEAFF
v_call: TRBV30; d_call: NA; cdr3_aa: CAWSAGWAGTTDTQYF